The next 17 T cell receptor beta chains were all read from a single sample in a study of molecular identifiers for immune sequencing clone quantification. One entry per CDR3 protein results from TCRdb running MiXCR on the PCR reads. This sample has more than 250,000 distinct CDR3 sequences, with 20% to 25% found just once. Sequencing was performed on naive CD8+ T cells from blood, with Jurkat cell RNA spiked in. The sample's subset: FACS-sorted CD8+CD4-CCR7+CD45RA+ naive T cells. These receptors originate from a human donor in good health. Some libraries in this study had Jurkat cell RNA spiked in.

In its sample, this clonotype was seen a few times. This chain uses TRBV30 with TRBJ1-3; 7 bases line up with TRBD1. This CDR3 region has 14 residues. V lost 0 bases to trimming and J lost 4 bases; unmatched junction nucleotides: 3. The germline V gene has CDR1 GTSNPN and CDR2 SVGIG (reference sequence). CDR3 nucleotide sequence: TGTGCCTGGAGTGTGGGGACAGCAGGAAACACCATATATTTT. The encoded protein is CAWSVGTAGNTIYF. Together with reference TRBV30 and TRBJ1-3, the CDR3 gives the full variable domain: SQTIHQWPATLVQPVGSPLSLECTVEGTSNPNLYWYRQAAGRGLQLLFYSVGIGQISSEVPQNLSASRPQDRQFILSSKKLLLSDSGFYLCAWSVGTAGNTIYFGEGSWLTVV.

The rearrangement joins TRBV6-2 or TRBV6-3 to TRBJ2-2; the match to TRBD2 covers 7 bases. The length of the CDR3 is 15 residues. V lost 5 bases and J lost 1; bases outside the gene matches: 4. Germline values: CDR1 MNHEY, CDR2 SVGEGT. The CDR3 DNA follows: TGTGCCAGCAGTCCAACTAGCGAGAACACCGGGGAGCTGTTTTTT. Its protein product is CASSPTSENTGELFF.

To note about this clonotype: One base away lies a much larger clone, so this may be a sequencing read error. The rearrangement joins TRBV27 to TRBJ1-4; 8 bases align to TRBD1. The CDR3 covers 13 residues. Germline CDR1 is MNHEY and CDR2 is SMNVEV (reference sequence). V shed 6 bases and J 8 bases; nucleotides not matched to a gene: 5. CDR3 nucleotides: TGTGCCAGCAGAGGCAGGGGGCAGGAAAAACTGTTTTTT. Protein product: CASRGRGQEKLFF.

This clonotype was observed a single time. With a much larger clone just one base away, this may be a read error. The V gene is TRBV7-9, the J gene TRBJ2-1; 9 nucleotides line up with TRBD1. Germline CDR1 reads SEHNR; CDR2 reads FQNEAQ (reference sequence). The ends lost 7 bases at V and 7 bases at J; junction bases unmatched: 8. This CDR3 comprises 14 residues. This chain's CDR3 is CASNWGTGWNEQFF. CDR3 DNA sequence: TGTGCCAGCAACTGGGGGACAGGGTGGAATGAGCAGTTCTTC.

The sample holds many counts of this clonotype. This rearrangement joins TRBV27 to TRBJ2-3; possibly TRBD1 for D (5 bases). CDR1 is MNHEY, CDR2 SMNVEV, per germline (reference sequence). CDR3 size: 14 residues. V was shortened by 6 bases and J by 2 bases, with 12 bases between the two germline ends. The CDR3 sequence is CASSPSTDTDTQYF. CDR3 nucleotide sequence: TGTGCCAGCAGCCCGTCGACAGACACAGATACGCAGTATTTT.

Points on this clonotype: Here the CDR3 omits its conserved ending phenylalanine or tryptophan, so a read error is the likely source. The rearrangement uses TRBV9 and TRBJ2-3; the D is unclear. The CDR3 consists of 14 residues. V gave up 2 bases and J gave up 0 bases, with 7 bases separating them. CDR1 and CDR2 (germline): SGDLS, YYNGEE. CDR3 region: CASSVGGSTDTQYS. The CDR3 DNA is TGTGCCAGCAGCGTCGGCGGAAGCACAGATACGCAGTATTCT.

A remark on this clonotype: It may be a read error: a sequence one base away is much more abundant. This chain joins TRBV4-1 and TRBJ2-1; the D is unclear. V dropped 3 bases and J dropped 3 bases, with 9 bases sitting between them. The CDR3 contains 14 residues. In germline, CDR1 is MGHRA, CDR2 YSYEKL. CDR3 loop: CASSHPGVYNEQFF. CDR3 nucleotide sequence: TGCGCCAGCAGCCACCCTGGGGTCTACAATGAGCAGTTCTTC.

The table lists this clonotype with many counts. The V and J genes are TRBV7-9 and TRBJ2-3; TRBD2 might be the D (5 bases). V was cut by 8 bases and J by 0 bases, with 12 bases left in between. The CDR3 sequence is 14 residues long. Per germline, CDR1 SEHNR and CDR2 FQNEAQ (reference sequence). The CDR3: CASEEAPSTDTQYF. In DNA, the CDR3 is TGTGCCAGCGAGGAGGCACCTAGCACAGATACGCAGTATTTT. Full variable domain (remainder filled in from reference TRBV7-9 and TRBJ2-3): DTGVSQNPRHKITKRGQNVTFRCDPISEHNRLYWYRQTLGQGPEFLTYFQNEAQLEKSRLLSDRFSAERPKGSFSTLEIQRTEQGDSAMYLCASEEAPSTDTQYFGPGTRLTVL.

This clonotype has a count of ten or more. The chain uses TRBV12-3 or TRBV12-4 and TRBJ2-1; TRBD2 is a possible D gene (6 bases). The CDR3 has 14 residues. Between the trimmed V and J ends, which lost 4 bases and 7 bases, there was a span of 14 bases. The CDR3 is CASSWTIPMNEQFF. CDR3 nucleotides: TGTGCCAGCAGTTGGACTATCCCGATGAATGAGCAGTTCTTC.

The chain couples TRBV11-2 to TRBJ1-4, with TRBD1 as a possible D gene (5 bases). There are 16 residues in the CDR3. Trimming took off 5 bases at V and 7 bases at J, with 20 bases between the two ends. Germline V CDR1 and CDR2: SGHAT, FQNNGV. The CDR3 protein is CASSNTNGAGREKLFF. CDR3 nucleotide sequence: TGTGCCAGCAGCAACACAAACGGGGCGGGACGTGAAAAACTGTTTTTT.

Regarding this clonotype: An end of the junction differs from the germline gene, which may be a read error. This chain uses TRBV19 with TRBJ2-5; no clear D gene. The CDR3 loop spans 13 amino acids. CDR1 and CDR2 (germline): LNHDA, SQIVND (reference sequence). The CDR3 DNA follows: TGTGCCAGTAGTTACCGGCATCAAGAGACCCTGTACTTC. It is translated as CASSYRHQETLYF. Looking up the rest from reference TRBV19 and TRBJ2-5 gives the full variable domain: DGGITQSPKYLFRKEGQNVTLSCEQNLNHDAMYWYRQDPGQGLRLIYYSQIVNDFQKGDIAEGYSVSREKKESFPLTVTSAQKNPTAFYLCASSYRHQETLYFGPGTRLLVL.

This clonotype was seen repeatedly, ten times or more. CDR3 loop: CASSIGAGNQPQHF. The CDR3 DNA reads as TGTGCCAGTAGTATAGGGGCAGGGAATCAGCCCCAGCATTTT. V and J are TRBV19 and TRBJ1-5; a possible D gene is TRBD1 (5 bases). Per germline, CDR1 LNHDA and CDR2 SQIVND (reference sequence). This CDR3 is built from 14 residues. V was pared by 1 base and J by 4 bases, with 8 bases between. Full variable domain (outside the CDR3, taken from reference TRBV19 and TRBJ1-5): DGGITQSPKYLFRKEGQNVTLSCEQNLNHDAMYWYRQDPGQGLRLIYYSQIVNDFQKGDIAEGYSVSREKKESFPLTVTSAQKNPTAFYLCASSIGAGNQPQHFGDGTRLSIL.

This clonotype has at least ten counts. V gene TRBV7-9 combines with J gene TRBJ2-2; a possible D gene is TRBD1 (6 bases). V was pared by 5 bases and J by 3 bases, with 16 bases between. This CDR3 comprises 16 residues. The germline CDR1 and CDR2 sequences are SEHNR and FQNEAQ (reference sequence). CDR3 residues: CASSTTRGSDTGELFF. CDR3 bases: TGTGCCAGCAGCACCACTAGGGGGAGCGACACCGGGGAGCTGTTTTTT. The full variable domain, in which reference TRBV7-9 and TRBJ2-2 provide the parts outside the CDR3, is DTGVSQNPRHKITKRGQNVTFRCDPISEHNRLYWYRQTLGQGPEFLTYFQNEAQLEKSRLLSDRFSAERPKGSFSTLEIQRTEQGDSAMYLCASSTTRGSDTGELFFGEGSRLTVL.

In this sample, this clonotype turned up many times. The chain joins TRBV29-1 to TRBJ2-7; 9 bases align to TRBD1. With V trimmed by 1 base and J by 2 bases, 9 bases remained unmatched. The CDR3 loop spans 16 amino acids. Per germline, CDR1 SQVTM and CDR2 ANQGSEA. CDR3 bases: TGCAGCGTTGAAGGGTACAGGGGGCAGCGGCCCTACGAGCAGTACTTC. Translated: CSVEGYRGQRPYEQYF.

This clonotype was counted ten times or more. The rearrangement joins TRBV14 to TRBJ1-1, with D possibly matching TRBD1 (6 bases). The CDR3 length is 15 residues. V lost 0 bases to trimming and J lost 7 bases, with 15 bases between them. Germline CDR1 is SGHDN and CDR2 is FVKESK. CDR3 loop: CASSQDGQPKYEAFF. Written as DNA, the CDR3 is TGTGCCAGCAGCCAAGATGGACAGCCCAAGTATGAAGCTTTCTTT.

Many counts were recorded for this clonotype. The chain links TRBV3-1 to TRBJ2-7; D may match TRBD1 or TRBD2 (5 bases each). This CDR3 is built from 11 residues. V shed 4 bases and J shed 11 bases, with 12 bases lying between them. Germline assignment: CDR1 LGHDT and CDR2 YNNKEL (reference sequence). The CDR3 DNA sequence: TGTGCCAGCAGCCTCGCCGGGACGAAGTACTTC. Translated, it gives CASSLAGTKYF.

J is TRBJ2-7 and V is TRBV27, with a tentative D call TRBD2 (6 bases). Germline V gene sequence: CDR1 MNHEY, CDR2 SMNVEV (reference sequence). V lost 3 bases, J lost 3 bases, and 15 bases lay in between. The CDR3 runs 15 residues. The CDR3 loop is CASSFAGLGLYEQYF. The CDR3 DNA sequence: TGTGCCAGCAGTTTTGCGGGGTTAGGCCTCTACGAGCAGTACTTC.